These T cell receptor beta chains were read from a single sample in a study of immune evolution from preneoplasia to lung adenocarcinoma. TCRdb keeps only in-frame clones here, not all; method: immunoSEQ multiplex PCR. The table shows under 6,000 clones, with approximately 82% occurring only once. The specimen was FFPE adjacent normal lung tissue. The receptors originated from a person aged 55-80 years with lung adenocarcinoma. CDR3s include the opening cysteine and the closing phenylalanine or tryptophan.

J,V,CDR3
TRBJ2-7,TRBV7-7,CASSLGDGGAYEQYF
TRBJ1-1,TRBV28,CASSVYRDLSEAFF
TRBJ1-2,TRBV7-9,CASSLETWSRGYTF
TRBJ2-5,TRBV29-1,CSVGSARTVGTQYF
TRBJ1-1,TRBV7-6,CASSSSTGDTEAFF
TRBJ2-7,TRBV19,CASSIRGGNYEQYF
TRBJ2-2,TRBV11-3,CASSLNPNTGELFF
TRBJ1-5,TRBV18,CASSLGRVQPQHF
TRBJ2-3,TRBV10-1,CASSEGTSGGRTDTQYF
TRBJ2-2,TRBV5-6,CASSLGARLIGELFF
TRBJ2-5,TRBV6-5,CASSSGRAETQYF
TRBJ1-1,TRBV14,CASSRRTGRNTEAFF
TRBJ2-2,TRBV9,CASNNPDRAGELFF
TRBJ2-1,TRBV7-2,CASSLIRSGSSQFF
TRBJ2-5,TRBV6-5,CASSYGGKETQYF
TRBJ2-5,TRBV7-2,CASSLREVQETQYF
TRBJ2-7,TRBV19,CASSLRTGTSYEQYF
TRBJ1-2,TRBV2,CASSRDSNYGYTF
TRBJ1-6,TRBV25-1,CASTNQGTPLHF
TRBJ1-6,TRBV9,CASSEWRPMWSSYNSPLHF
TRBJ1-1,TRBV20-1,CSGKADTEAFF
TRBJ2-1,TRBV5-5,CASSPGTASNEQFF
TRBJ1-4,TRBV5-4,CASSSNRGLNEKLFF
TRBJ1-6,TRBV12-2,CASRLAKMGDNSPLHF
TRBJ1-5,TRBV28,CASSFRDRVDQPQHF
TRBJ2-2,TRBV29-1,CSVVQGAGELFF
TRBJ2-3,TRBV7-9,CASSLQNRDTQYF
TRBJ2-7,TRBV6-5,CASTHGWAYEQYF
TRBJ2-1,TRBV11-2,CASSAEGGGVVEQFF
TRBJ1-5,TRBV6-6,CASSGEYQPQHF
TRBJ2-3,TRBV7-3,CASSPDSGGAVDTQYF
TRBJ1-6,TRBV15,CATSPTGPNSPLHF
TRBJ2-7,TRBV7-2,CASSFNSRGVSYEQYF
TRBJ2-3,TRBV6-1,CASRGLSTDTQYF
TRBJ2-2,TRBV9,CASSAPLWRNTGELFF
TRBJ2-1,TRBV6-1,CASTFGGPRNEQFF
TRBJ1-4,TRBV9,CASSGGQEGEKLFF
TRBJ2-7,TRBV6-5,CASSGTYEQYF
TRBJ2-7,TRBV7-2,CASSPGGSPYEQYF
TRBJ1-2,TRBV7-2,CASSLRADGYTF
TRBJ1-2,TRBV7-8,CASSLQGAGYTF
TRBJ1-5,TRBV6-4,CASSDSGGGWDQPQHF
TRBJ2-1,TRBV6-5,CASSYAGTSYNEQFF